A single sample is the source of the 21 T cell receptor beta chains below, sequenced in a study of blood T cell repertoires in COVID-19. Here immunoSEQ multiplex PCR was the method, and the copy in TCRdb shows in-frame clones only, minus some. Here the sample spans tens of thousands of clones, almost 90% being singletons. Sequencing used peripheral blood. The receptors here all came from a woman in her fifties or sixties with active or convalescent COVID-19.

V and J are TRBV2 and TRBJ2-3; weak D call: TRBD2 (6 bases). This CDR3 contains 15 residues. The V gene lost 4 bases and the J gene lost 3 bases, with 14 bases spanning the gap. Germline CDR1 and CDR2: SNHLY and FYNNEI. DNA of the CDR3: TGTGCCAGCAGTGTCTCTCGGGGAGGTACAGATACGCAGTATTTT. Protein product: CASSVSRGGTDTQYF.

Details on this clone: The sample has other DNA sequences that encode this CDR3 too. Here the CDR3 reads CASSLVRYEQYF. As DNA, the CDR3 is TGTGCCAGCAGTTTAGTTAGATACGAGCAGTACTTC. The V call is TRBV12-3 or TRBV12-4, the J call TRBJ2-7; the D is unclear. V was clipped by 1 base and J by 4 bases, with 5 bases between them. The CDR3 contains 12 residues.

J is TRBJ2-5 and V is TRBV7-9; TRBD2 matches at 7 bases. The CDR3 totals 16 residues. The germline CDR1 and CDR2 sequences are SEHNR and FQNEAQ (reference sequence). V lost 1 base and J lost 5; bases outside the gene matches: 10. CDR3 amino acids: CASSLVGGAVRETQYF. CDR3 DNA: TGTGCCAGCAGCTTAGTGGGAGGGGCAGTCCGGGAGACCCAGTACTTC. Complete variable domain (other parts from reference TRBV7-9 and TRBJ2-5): DTGVSQNPRHKITKRGQNVTFRCDPISEHNRLYWYRQTLGQGPEFLTYFQNEAQLEKSRLLSDRFSAERPKGSFSTLEIQRTEQGDSAMYLCASSLVGGAVRETQYFGPGTRLLVL.

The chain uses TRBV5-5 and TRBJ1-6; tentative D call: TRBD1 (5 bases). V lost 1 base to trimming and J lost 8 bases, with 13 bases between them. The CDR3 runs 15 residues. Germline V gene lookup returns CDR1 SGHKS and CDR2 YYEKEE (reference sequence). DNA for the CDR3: TGTGCCAGCAGCTTGCGATGGGGGACTGATTCACCCCTCCACTTT. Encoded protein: CASSLRWGTDSPLHF.

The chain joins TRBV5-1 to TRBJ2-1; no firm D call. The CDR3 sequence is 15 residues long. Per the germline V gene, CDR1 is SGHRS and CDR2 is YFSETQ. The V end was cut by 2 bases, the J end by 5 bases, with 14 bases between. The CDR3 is CASSLTNVSNNEQFF. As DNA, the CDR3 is TGCGCCAGCAGCTTAACTAACGTGAGTAACAATGAGCAGTTCTTC.

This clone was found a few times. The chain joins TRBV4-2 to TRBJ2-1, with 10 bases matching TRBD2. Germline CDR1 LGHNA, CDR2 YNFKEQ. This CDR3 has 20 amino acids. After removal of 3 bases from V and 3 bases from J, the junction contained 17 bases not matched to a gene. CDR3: CASSHKGRLGLAVYYNEQFF. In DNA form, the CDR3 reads TGTGCCAGCAGCCATAAAGGCCGGCTCGGACTAGCGGTATACTACAATGAGCAGTTCTTC.

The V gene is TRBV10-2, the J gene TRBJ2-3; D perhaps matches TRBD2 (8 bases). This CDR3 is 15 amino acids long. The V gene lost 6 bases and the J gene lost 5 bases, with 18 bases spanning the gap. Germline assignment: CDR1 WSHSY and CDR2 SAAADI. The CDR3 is CASSLSGRQGDTQYF. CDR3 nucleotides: TGCGCCAGCAGCTTAAGCGGGAGACAGGGAGATACGCAGTATTTT.

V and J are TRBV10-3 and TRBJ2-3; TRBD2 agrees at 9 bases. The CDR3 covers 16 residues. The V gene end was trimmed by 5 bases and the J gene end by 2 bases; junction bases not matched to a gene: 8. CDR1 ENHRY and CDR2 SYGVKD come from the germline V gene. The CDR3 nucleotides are TGTGCCATCAGTACAACGACTAGCGGTAACACAGATACGCAGTATTTT. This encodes CAISTTTSGNTDTQYF.

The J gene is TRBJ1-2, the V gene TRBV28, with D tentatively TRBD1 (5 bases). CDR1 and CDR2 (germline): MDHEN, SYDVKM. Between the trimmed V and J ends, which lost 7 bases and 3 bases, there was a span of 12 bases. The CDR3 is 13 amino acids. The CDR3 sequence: CASKTVWDYGYTF. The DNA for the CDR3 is TGTGCCAGCAAGACAGTCTGGGACTATGGCTACACCTTC.

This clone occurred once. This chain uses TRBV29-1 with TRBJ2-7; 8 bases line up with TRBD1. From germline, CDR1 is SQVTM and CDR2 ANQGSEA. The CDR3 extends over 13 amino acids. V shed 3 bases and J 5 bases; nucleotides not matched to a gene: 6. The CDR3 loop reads CSVEVQGANEQYF. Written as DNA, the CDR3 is TGCAGCGTTGAGGTGCAGGGGGCGAACGAGCAGTACTTC.

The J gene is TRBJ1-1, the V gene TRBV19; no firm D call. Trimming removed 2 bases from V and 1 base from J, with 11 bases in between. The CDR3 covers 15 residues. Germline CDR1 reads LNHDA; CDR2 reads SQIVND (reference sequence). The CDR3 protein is CASSITDPSNTEAFF. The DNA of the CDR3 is TGTGCCAGTAGTATAACTGATCCCTCGAACACTGAAGCTTTCTTT. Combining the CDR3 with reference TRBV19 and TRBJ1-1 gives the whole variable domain DGGITQSPKYLFRKEGQNVTLSCEQNLNHDAMYWYRQDPGQGLRLIYYSQIVNDFQKGDIAEGYSVSREKKESFPLTVTSAQKNPTAFYLCASSITDPSNTEAFFGQGTRLTVV.

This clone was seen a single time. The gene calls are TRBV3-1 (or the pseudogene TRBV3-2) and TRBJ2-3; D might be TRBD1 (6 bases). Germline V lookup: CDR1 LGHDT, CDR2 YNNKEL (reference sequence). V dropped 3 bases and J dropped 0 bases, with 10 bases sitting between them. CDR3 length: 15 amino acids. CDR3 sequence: CASSHRRGSTDTQYF. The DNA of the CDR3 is TGTGCCAGCAGCCACAGAAGGGGGAGCACAGATACGCAGTATTTT.

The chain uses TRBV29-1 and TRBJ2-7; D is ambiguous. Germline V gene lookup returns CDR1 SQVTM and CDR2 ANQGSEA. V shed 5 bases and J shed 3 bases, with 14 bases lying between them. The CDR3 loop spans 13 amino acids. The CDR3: CSVKGGENYEQYF. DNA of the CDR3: TGCAGCGTTAAAGGTGGAGAAAACTACGAGCAGTACTTC.

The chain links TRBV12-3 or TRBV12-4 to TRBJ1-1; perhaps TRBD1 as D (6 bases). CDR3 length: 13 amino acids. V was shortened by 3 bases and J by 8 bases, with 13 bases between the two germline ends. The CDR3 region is CASSFRQEAEAFF. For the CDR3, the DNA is TGTGCCAGCAGTTTTAGACAGGAAGCCGAAGCTTTCTTT.

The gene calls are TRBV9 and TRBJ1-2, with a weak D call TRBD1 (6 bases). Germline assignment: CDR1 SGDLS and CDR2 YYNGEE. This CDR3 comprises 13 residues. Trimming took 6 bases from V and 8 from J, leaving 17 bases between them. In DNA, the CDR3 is TGTGCCAGCAACTCCGGGGGGGCGGGCGGCTACACCTTC. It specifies CASNSGGAGGYTF.

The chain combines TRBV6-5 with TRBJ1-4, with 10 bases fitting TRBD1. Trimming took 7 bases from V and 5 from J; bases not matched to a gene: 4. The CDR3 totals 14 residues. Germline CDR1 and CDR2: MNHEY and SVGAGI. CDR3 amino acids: CASTPGQGNEKLFF. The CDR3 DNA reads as TGTGCCAGCACTCCGGGACAGGGGAATGAAAAACTGTTTTTT.

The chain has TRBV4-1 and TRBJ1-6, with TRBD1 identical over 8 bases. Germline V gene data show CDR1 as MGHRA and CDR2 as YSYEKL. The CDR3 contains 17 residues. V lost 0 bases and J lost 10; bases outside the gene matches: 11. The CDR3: CASSQDPGRGLGSPLHF. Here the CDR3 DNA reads TGCGCCAGCAGCCAAGACCCAGGCAGGGGGCTAGGGTCACCCCTCCACTTT.

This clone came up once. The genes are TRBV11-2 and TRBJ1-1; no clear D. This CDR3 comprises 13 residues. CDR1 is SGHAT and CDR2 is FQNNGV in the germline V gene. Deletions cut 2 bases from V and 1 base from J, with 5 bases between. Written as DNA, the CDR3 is TGTGCCAGCAGCTTAACAGAGAACACTGAAGCTTTCTTT. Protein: CASSLTENTEAFF.

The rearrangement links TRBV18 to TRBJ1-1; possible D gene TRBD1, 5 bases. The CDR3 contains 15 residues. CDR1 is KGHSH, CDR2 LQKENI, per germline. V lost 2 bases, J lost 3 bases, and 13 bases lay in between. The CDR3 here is CASSPELPGYTEAFF. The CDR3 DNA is TGTGCCAGCTCACCAGAGTTGCCAGGGTACACTGAAGCTTTCTTT.

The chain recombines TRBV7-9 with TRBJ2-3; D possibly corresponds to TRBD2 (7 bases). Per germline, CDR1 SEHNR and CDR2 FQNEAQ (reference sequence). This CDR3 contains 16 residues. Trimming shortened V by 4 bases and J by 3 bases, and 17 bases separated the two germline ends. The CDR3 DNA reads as TGTGCCAGCAGCTCCTCAACAGGGAGGGTGACAGATACGCAGTATTTT. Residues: CASSSSTGRVTDTQYF. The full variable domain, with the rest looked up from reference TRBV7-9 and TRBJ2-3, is DTGVSQNPRHKITKRGQNVTFRCDPISEHNRLYWYRQTLGQGPEFLTYFQNEAQLEKSRLLSDRFSAERPKGSFSTLEIQRTEQGDSAMYLCASSSSTGRVTDTQYFGPGTRLTVL.

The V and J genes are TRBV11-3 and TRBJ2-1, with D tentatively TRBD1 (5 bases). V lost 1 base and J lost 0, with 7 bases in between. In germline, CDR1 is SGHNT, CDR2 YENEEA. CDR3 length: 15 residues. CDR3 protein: CASSLARASYNEQFF. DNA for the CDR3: TGTGCCAGCAGCTTAGCCAGGGCCTCCTACAATGAGCAGTTCTTC.